This T cell receptor (beta chain) emerged from a study of blood T cell repertoires in COVID-19. About the study: In each case, the material was cDNA or gDNA derived from T cells, B-cell-depleted T cells, or PBMCs.

Clones were read by immunoSEQ multiplex PCR, and TCRdb kept only the in-frame ones, dropping some. This repertoire shows about 410,000 clones, nearly 90% found once; its top ten account for 1.5% to 2%. The age range of participants was about 18 to 89 years, with residence in about 25 US areas. Assignment of participants to cohorts was predicated upon participant-reported clinical history. All recovered Cohort 3 donors got two negative PCRs, got clearance, or saw symptom resolution. Trimming left V 0 bases short and J 10 bases short, with 22 bases between. This CDR3 is built from 17 residues. Germline CDR1 reads GTSNPN; CDR2 reads SVGIG (reference sequence).

The chain combines TRBV30 with TRBJ1-6; D not certain. The source is a woman in her twenties or thirties who had recovered from COVID-19. Sequenced: PBMCs or T cells enriched from blood (not recorded which). This CDR3 reads CAWSVHPTLPFRSPLHF. The DNA of the CDR3 is TGTGCCTGGAGTGTACACCCCACACTACCCTTCCGATCACCCCTCCACTTT.